This T cell receptor (beta chain) is from a study of T-cell reconstitution after alpha-beta-depleted transplantation in children. Findings and caveats of the study: Alpha-beta T cells about two months after transplant reportedly derived from several hundred expanded graft clones. Newly produced T cells mostly provided counts and TCRbeta diversity after one year, as hyperexpanded clones declined.

Library preparation (for TCRbeta) was performed with unique molecular identifiers. From the PCR reads, TCRdb called clonotypes with MiXCR, one entry per CDR3 protein. The profile shows hundreds of thousands of distinct CDR3 sequences, over 9% of them singletons. Germline CDR1 MNHEY, CDR2 SMNVEV (reference sequence). With V trimmed by 2 bases and J by 3 bases, 5 bases remained unmatched. The CDR3 runs to 15 residues. At least ten counts were recorded for this clonotype. Its specificity is unknown. This sequence was found in a boy less than two years old with acute myeloid leukemia, due to receive a stem cell transplant. The rearrangement uses TRBV27 and TRBJ2-7; 9 positions agree with TRBD2. Sequencing used PBMCs, obtained before TCRalphabeta/CD19-depleted stem cell transplant. The CDR3 bases are TGTGCCAGCAGTTTAGAGGGGACTAGCAGCTACGAGCAGTACTTC. Its translation: CASSLEGTSSYEQYF.